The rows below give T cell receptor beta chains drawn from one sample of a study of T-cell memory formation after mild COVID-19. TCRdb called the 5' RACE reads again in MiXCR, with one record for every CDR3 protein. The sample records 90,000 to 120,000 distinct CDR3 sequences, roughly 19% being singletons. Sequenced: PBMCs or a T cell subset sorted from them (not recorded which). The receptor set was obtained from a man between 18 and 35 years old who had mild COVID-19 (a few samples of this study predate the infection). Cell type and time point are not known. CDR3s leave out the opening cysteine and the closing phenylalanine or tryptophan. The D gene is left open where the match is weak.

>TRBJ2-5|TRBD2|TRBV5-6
ASSSGLAGGPGPRETQY
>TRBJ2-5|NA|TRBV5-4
ASSFPLGGETQY
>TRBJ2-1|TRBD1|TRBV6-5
ASRRTGGWNEQF
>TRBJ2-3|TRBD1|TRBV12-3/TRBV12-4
ASSLDRAGADTQY
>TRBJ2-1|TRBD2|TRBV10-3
AIRGGPTYNEQF
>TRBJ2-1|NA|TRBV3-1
ASNQNGGSEQF
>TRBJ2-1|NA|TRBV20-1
SARPPAIAGAQF
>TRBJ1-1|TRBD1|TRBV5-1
ASRRTGQNQAF
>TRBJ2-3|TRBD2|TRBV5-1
ASSFPSGGDTQY
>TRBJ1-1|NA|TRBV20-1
SARVGGPSTEAF
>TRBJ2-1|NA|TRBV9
ASSVGGLRGVGEQF
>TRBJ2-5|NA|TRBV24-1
ATSDPRTEETQY
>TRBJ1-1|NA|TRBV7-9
ASSLAGDGAF
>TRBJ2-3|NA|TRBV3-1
ASSGGGPDTQY
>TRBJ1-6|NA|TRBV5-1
ASSWGRGENNSPLH
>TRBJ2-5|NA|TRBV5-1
ASSATSQETQY
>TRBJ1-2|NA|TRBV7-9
ASSFGGDGYT
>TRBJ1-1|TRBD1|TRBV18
ASSGQGGPEAF
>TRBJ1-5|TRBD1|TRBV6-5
ASSGGTADSNQPQH
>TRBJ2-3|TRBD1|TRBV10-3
AIRRTGETDTQY
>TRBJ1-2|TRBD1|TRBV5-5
ASSSGQGASNYGYT
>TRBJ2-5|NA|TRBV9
ASSVGLVRETQY
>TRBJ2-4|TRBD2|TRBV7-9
ASSASGGLAKNIQY
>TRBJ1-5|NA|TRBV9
ASSFGHNQPQH
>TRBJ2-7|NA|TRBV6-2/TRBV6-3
ASSWDSYEQY
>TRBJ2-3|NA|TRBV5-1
ASSSPQITDTQY
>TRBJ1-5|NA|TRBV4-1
ASSQQGGQPQH
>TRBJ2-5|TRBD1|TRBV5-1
ASSFRDRQETQY
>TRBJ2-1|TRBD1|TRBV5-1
ASQRQGPYNEQF
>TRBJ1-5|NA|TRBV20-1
SAREWGGNQPQH
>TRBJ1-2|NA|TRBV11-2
ASSLGVYYGYT
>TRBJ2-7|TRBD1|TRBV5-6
ASTEQGASYEQY
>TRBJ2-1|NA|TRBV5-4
ASSGLRNEQF
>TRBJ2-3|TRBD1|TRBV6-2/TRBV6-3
ASSSRTGKGTDTQY
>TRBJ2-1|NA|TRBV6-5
ASSSASRFRNEQF
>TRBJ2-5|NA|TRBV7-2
ASSAAETQY
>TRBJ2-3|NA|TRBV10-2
ASSTSHSTDTQY
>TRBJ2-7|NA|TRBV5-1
ASREHSDLTYEQY
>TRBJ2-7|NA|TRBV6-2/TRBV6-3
ASSYSGLDAGPYEQY